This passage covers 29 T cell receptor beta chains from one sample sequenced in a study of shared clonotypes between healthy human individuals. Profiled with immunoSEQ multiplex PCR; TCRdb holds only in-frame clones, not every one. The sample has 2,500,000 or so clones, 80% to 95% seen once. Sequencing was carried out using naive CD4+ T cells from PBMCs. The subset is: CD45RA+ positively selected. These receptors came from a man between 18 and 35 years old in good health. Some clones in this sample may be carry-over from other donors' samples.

The DNA for the CDR3 is TGTGCCAGCAGCCAAGATGAGTGGGACACCATATATTTT. This translates into CASSQDEWDTIYF. The chain carries TRBV4-2 and TRBJ1-3; D is undetermined. The CDR3 has 13 amino acids. The V gene lost 0 bases and the J gene lost 8 bases, with 8 bases spanning the gap. CDR1 and CDR2 (germline): LGHNA, YNFKEQ.

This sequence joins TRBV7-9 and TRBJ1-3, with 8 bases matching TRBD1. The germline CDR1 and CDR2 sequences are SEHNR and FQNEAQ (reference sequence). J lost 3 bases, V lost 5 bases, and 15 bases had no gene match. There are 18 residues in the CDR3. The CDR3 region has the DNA TGTGCCAGCAGCAGGACAGGGTCAACCGCCCCCCGTGGAAACACCATATATTTT. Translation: CASSRTGSTAPRGNTIYF.

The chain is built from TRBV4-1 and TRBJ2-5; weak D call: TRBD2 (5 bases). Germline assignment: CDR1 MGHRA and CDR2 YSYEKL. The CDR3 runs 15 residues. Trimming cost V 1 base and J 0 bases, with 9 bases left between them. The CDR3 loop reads CASSQGTGNQETQYF. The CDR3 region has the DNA TGCGCCAGCAGCCAAGGCACGGGGAACCAAGAGACCCAGTACTTC.

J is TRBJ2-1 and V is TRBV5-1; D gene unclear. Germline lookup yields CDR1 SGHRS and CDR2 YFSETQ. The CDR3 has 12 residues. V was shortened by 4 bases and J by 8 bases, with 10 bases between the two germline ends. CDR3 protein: CASSVAGDEQFF. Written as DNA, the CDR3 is TGCGCCAGCAGCGTAGCTGGAGATGAGCAGTTCTTC.

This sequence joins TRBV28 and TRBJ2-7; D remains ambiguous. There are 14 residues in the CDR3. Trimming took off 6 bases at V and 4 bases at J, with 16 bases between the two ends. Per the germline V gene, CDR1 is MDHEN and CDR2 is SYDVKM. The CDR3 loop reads CASRASGPDYEQYF. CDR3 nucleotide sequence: TGTGCCAGCAGGGCCTCTGGCCCTGATTACGAGCAGTACTTC.

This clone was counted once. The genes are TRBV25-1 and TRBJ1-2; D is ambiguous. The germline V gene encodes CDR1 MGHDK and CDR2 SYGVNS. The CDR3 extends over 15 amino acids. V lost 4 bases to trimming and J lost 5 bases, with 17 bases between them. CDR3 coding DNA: TGTGCCAGCAGTGGGTATGTGGGGATCTTTTATGGCTACACCTTC. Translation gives CASSGYVGIFYGYTF.

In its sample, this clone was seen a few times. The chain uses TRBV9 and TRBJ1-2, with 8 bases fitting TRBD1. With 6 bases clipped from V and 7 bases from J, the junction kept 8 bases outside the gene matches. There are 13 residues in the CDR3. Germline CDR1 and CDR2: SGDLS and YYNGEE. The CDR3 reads CASTRQGMSGYTF. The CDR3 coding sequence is TGTGCCAGCACCCGACAGGGGATGAGTGGCTACACCTTC.

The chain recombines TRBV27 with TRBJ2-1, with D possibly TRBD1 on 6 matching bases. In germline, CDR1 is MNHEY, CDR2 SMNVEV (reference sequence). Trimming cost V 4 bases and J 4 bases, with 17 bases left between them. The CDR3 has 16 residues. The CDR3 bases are TGTGCCAGCAGTTCTGGGGTGGGGACATCTTACAATGAGCAGTTCTTC. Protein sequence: CASSSGVGTSYNEQFF.

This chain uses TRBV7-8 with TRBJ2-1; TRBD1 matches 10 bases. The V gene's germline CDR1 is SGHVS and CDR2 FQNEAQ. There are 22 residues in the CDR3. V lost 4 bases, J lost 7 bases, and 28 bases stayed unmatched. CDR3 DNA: TGTGCCAGCAGCTACAGGTGGGGCGGGACAGGGGACATGAAATCAGACTTGAATGAGCAGTTCTTC. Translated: CASSYRWGGTGDMKSDLNEQFF.

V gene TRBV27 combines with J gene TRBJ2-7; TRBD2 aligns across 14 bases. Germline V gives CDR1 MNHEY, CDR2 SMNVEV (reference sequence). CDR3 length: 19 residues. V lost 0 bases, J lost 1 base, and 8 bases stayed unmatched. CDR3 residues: CASSLSGLAGVERSYEQYF. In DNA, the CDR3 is TGTGCCAGCAGTTTATCGGGACTAGCGGGAGTTGAACGATCCTACGAGCAGTACTTC.

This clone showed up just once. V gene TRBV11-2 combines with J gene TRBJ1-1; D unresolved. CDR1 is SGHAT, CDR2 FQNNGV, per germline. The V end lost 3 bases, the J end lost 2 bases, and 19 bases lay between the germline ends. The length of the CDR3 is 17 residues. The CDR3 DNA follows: TGTGCCAGCAGCTTTCGCCGTCCCCCGGGGTTAAACACTGAAGCTTTCTTT. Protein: CASSFRRPPGLNTEAFF.

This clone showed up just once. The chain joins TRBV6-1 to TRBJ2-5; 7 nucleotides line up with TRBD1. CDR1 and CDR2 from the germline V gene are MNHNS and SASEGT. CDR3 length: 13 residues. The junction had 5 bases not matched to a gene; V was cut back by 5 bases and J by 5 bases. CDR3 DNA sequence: TGTGCCAGCAGTAGTCTGACAGGGGAGACCCAGTACTTC. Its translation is CASSSLTGETQYF.

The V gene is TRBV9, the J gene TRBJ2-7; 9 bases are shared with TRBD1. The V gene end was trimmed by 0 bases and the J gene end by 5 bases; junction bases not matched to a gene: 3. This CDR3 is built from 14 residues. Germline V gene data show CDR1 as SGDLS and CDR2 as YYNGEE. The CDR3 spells CASSVVGQGNEQYF. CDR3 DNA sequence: TGTGCCAGCAGCGTAGTGGGACAGGGCAACGAGCAGTACTTC.

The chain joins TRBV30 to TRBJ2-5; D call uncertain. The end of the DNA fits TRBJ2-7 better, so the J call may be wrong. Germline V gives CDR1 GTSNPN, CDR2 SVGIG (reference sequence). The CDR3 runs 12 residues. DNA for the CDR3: TGTGCCTGGAGTGTAGCTTCCTACGAGCAGTACTTC. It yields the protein CAWSVASYEQYF.

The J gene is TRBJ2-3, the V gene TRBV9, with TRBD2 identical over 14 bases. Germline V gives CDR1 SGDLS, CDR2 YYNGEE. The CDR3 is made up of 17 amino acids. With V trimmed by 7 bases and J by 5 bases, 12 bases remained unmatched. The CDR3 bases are TGTGCCAGCGGAAGACTAGCGGGAGGGCCTTTTGGAGATACGCAGTATTTT. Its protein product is CASGRLAGGPFGDTQYF.

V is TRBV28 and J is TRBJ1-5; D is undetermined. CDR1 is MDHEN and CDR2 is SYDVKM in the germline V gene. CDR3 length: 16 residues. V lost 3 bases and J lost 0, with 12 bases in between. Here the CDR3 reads CASSLTEHPSNQPQHF. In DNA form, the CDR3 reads TGTGCCAGCAGTTTGACGGAACATCCTAGCAATCAGCCCCAGCATTTT. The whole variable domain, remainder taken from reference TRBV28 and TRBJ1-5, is DVKVTQSSRYLVKRTGEKVFLECVQDMDHENMFWYRQDPGLGLRLIYFSYDVKMKEKGDIPEGYSVSREKKERFSLILESASTNQTSMYLCASSLTEHPSNQPQHFGDGTRLSIL.

For the CDR3, the DNA is TGTGCCATCAGTGAGCCGACGGGCAGGGCGAATGAGCAGTTCTTC. Translating gives CAISEPTGRANEQFF. V gene TRBV10-3 combines with J gene TRBJ2-1; D possibly corresponds to TRBD1 (5 bases). CDR1 is ENHRY and CDR2 is SYGVKD in the germline V gene. This CDR3 comprises 15 residues. The ends were cut back, 2 bases at V and 7 bases at J, with 15 bases in the middle.

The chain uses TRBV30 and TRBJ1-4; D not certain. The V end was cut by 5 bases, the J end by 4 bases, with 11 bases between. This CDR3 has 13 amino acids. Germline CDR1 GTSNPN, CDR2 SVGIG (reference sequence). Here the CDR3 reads CAWVNKGNEKLFF. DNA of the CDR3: TGTGCCTGGGTGAATAAGGGTAATGAAAAACTGTTTTTT.

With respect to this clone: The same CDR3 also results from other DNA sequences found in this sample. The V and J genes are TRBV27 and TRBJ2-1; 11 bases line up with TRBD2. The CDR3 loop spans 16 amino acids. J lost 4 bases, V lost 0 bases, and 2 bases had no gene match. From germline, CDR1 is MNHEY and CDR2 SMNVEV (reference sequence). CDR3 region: CASSLSGTSGYNEQFF. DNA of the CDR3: TGTGCCAGCAGTTTATCGGGGACTAGCGGATACAATGAGCAGTTCTTC.

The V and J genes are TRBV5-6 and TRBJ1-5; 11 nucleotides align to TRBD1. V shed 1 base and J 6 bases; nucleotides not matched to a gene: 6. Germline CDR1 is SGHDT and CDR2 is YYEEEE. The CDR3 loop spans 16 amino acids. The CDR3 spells CASSLLRTGGGQPQHF. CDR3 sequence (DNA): TGTGCCAGCAGCTTGTTGCGGACAGGGGGCGGTCAGCCCCAGCATTTT.

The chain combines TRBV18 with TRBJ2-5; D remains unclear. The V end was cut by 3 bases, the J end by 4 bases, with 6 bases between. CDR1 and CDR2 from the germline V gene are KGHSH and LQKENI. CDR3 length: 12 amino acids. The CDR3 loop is CASSPDIETQYF. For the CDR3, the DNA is TGTGCCAGCTCACCGGATATAGAGACCCAGTACTTC.

DNA of the CDR3: TGTGCCAGCAGCTTTACTAGCGGGAGTGGTGGGGCCTACGAGCAGTACTTC. Translated: CASSFTSGSGGAYEQYF. The rearrangement links TRBV7-6 to TRBJ2-7, with 11 nucleotides matching TRBD2. The germline V gene encodes CDR1 SGHVS and CDR2 FNYEAQ. This CDR3 has 17 residues. J gave up 2 bases and V 3 bases, and 9 bases lay outside the gene matches.

CDR3 DNA sequence: TGTGCCAGCAGCCGGGGCGTAGCGGGACAAGAGACCCAGTACTTC. The encoded protein is CASSRGVAGQETQYF. The chain uses TRBV7-6 and TRBJ2-5; 8 nucleotides align to TRBD2. V trimming: 5 bases; J trimming: 2 bases; junction bases outside the gene matches: 7. CDR1 SGHVS and CDR2 FNYEAQ come from the germline V gene. This CDR3 has 15 amino acids.

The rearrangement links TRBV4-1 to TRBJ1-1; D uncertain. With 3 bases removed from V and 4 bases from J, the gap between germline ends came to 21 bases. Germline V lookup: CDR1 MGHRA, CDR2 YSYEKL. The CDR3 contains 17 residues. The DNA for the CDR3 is TGCGCCAGCAGCCATGCGGCTTCCCGGGCTCGAGTCACTGAAGCTTTCTTT. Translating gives CASSHAASRARVTEAFF.

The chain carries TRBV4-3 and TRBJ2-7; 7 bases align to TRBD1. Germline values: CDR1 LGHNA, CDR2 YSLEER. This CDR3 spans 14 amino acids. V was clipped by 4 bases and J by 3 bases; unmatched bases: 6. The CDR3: CASSRETGFYEQYF. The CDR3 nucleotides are TGCGCCAGCAGCCGAGAGACAGGGTTCTACGAGCAGTACTTC.

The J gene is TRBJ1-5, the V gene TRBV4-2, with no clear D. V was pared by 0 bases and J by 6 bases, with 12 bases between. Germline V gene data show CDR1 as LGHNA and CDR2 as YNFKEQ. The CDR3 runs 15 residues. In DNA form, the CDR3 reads TGTGCCAGCAGCCAAGAAGAGTCCGGAGCTCAGCCCCAGCATTTT. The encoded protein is CASSQEESGAQPQHF.

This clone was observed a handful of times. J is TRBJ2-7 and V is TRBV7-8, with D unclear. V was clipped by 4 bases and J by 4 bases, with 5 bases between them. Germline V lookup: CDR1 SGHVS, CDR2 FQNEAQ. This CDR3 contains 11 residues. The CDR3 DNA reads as TGTGCCAGCAGCTCCCAGTACGAGCAGTACTTC. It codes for CASSSQYEQYF.

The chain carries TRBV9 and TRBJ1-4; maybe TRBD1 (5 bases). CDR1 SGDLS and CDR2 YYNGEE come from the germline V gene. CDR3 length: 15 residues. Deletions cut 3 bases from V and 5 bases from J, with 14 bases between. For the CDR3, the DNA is TGTGCCAGCAGCGGCATCGGGACGCGGAATGAAAAACTGTTTTTT. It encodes CASSGIGTRNEKLFF.

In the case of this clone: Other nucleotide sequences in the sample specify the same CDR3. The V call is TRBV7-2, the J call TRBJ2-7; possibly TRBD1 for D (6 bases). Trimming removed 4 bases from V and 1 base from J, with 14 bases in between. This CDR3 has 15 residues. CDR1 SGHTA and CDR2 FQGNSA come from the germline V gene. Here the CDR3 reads CASSSSRGSSYEQYF. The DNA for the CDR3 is TGTGCCAGCAGCTCATCTAGGGGGAGTTCCTACGAGCAGTACTTC.